Each of the 23 T cell receptor beta chains below was sequenced from the same sample in a study of blood T cell repertoires in COVID-19. Repertoires were generated with immunoSEQ multiplex PCR, while TCRdb's copy carries only in-frame clones and drops some. The table records about 240,000 clones, approximately 90% of them present only once. The sequenced material came from peripheral blood. All receptors derive from a woman aged 40 to 50 who had recovered from COVID-19.

This sequence joins TRBV6-5 and TRBJ1-4, with D unclear. The CDR3 extends over 13 amino acids. The V end was cut by 10 bases, the J end by 10 bases, with 19 bases between. Per the germline V gene, CDR1 is MNHEY and CDR2 is SVGAGI. CDR3 in amino acids: CATQGGGLPKLFF. In DNA, the CDR3 is TGTGCCACCCAAGGCGGTGGCCTACCAAAACTGTTTTTT.

The chain employs TRBV30 and TRBJ1-2; the match to TRBD1 covers 7 bases. The length of the CDR3 is 13 residues. Germline CDR1 reads GTSNPN; CDR2 reads SVGIG (reference sequence). Trimming took 3 bases from V and 8 from J; bases not matched to a gene: 9. CDR3 DNA sequence: TGTGCCTGGAGCTTACCCAGGACAGGAGGCTACACCTTC. This encodes CAWSLPRTGGYTF.

The chain links TRBV11-3 to TRBJ1-2, with D possibly being TRBD1 (5 bases). V shed 5 bases and J shed 2 bases, with 18 bases lying between them. The germline gives CDR1 SGHNT, CDR2 YENEEA. The CDR3 totals 16 residues. The CDR3 loop is CASSPPDQGRNYGYTF. The CDR3 bases are TGTGCCAGCAGCCCCCCGGACCAGGGCCGAAACTATGGCTACACCTTC.

To note about this clone: A read error may account for a junction end that differs from germline. The gene calls are TRBV7-7 and TRBJ2-7; 14 nucleotides match TRBD2. CDR3 length: 15 amino acids. The germline V gene encodes CDR1 SSHAT and CDR2 FNYEAQ (reference sequence). Here the CDR3 reads CASSLGTSGGYEQYF. The CDR3, as DNA: TGTGCTAGCAGCTTGGGGACTAGCGGGGGCTACGAGCAGTACTTC.

V usage is TRBV7-9 and J usage is TRBJ2-7; 8 bases align to TRBD1. Germline CDR1 and CDR2: SEHNR and FQNEAQ (reference sequence). This CDR3 region has 14 residues. V shed 7 bases and J 2 bases; nucleotides not matched to a gene: 7. The CDR3 spells CASTNRDRPYEQYF. In DNA, the CDR3 is TGTGCCAGCACCAACCGGGACAGGCCCTACGAGCAGTACTTC.

The CDR3 loop reads CASSPGTGLSYGYTF. The CDR3 DNA is TGTGCCAGCAGCCCCGGGACAGGGCTATCCTATGGCTACACCTTC. The chain is built from TRBV27 and TRBJ1-2, with 9 bases identical to TRBD1. The CDR3 extends over 15 amino acids. Germline loops: CDR1 MNHEY, CDR2 SMNVEV (reference sequence). Trimming at V came to 6 bases and at J to 4 bases, leaving 9 bases not matched to a gene.

V usage is TRBV7-8 and J usage is TRBJ1-6, with TRBD1 matching 7 bases. Germline V gene lookup returns CDR1 SGHVS and CDR2 FQNEAQ. V lost 0 bases to trimming and J lost 3 bases; unmatched junction nucleotides: 5. This CDR3 region has 17 residues. The CDR3 coding sequence is TGTGCCAGCAGCTTAGCAGGGGGCGGCTACTATAATTCACCCCTCCACTTT. This sequence encodes CASSLAGGGYYNSPLHF.

The chain combines TRBV13 with TRBJ2-1; D is unclear. CDR3 size: 11 residues. The germline CDR1 and CDR2 sequences are PRHDT and FYEKMQ (reference sequence). Trimming left V 6 bases short and J 6 bases short, with 6 bases between. The CDR3 nucleotides are TGTGCCAGCAGGAGACTCAATGAGCAGTTCTTC. Translation: CASRRLNEQFF.

This clone appeared a single time. The chain uses TRBV9 and TRBJ2-7; D possibly corresponds to TRBD2 (6 bases). CDR3 length equals 15 residues. From germline, CDR1 is SGDLS and CDR2 YYNGEE. Trimming removed 0 bases from V and 7 bases from J, with 17 bases in between. The CDR3 sequence is CASSVVEGSNREQYF. As DNA, the CDR3 is TGTGCCAGCAGCGTAGTGGAGGGCTCGAATCGTGAGCAGTACTTC.

This chain uses TRBV30 with TRBJ2-3; D unclear. Between the trimmed V and J ends, which lost 2 bases and 8 bases, there was a span of 17 bases. CDR1 is GTSNPN, CDR2 SVGIG, per germline (reference sequence). The CDR3 is made up of 14 amino acids. The CDR3 DNA is TGTGCCTGGAGTCCACCCACCCGGCCGGGTACGCAGTATTTT. Its translation is CAWSPPTRPGTQYF.

CDR3 amino acids: CASSRRTSWDPRDTQYF. CDR3 sequence (DNA): TGTGCCAGCAGCCGTCGGACTAGCTGGGATCCCAGGGATACGCAGTATTTT. The J gene is TRBJ2-3, the V gene TRBV27; the match to TRBD2 covers 8 bases. Germline loops: CDR1 MNHEY, CDR2 SMNVEV (reference sequence). V dropped 6 bases and J dropped 6; count of bases not matched to a gene: 17. CDR3 size: 17 residues.

This clone has a single count. The genes are TRBV6-5 and TRBJ2-2; 7 nucleotides align to TRBD2. The V gene's germline CDR1 is MNHEY and CDR2 SVGAGI. V shed 0 bases and J 5 bases; nucleotides not matched to a gene: 6. This CDR3 has 16 residues. CDR3 amino acids: CASSYSWGGRTGELFF. DNA for the CDR3: TGTGCCAGCAGTTACTCGTGGGGGGGGAGGACCGGGGAGCTGTTTTTT.

The CDR3 coding sequence is TGTGCCAGCAGCTTTGGAAGCCGGGACAACCAAGAGACCCAGTACTTC. Residues: CASSFGSRDNQETQYF. The chain combines TRBV5-4 with TRBJ2-5, with D possibly matching TRBD1 (6 bases). V lost 2 bases and J lost 0, with 14 bases in between. The CDR3 spans 16 residues. CDR1 and CDR2 from the germline V gene are SGHNT and YYREEE (reference sequence).

The chain carries TRBV7-9 and TRBJ2-7; D perhaps matches TRBD2 (6 bases). Germline V CDR1 and CDR2: SEHNR, FQNEAQ (reference sequence). The length of the CDR3 is 13 residues. The V gene lost 5 bases and the J gene lost 7 bases, with 15 bases spanning the gap. CDR3 amino acids: CASSPVPGREQYF. The CDR3, as DNA: TGTGCCAGCAGCCCCGTCCCCGGGAGAGAGCAGTACTTC.

The chain is built from TRBV4-1 and TRBJ2-1; D might be TRBD2 (6 bases). This CDR3 spans 16 amino acids. Germline V gene sequence: CDR1 MGHRA, CDR2 YSYEKL. The ends were cut back, 2 bases at V and 5 bases at J, with 16 bases in the middle. Here the CDR3 reads CASSQRRLVPDNEQFF. CDR3 bases: TGCGCCAGCAGCCAACGCCGACTAGTGCCCGACAATGAGCAGTTCTTC.

CDR3 bases: TGTGCCAGCAGCCCAGGACAGGGGCGGGGTAATTCACCCCTCCACTTT. Residues: CASSPGQGRGNSPLHF. This chain joins TRBV7-9 and TRBJ1-6; 9 nucleotides align to TRBD1. Germline V gene lookup returns CDR1 SEHNR and CDR2 FQNEAQ (reference sequence). CDR3 length: 16 amino acids. With 5 bases clipped from V and 6 bases from J, the junction kept 8 bases outside the gene matches.

This rearrangement joins TRBV3-1 (or the pseudogene TRBV3-2) to TRBJ2-7, with 8 nucleotides matching TRBD1. Germline V gene lookup returns CDR1 LGHDT and CDR2 YNNKEL (reference sequence). The CDR3 extends over 14 amino acids. V trimming: 1 base; J trimming: 6 bases; junction bases outside the gene matches: 5. The CDR3 nucleotides are TGTGCCAGCAGCCAAGGGACAGGGCTGGGCGAGCAGTACTTC. Its translation: CASSQGTGLGEQYF.

The chain is built from TRBV18 and TRBJ1-5; possibly TRBD1 for D (6 bases). Germline loops: CDR1 KGHSH, CDR2 LQKENI. Trimming shortened V by 1 base and J by 3 bases, and 16 bases separated the two germline ends. The CDR3 runs 17 residues. For the CDR3, the DNA is TGTGCCAGCTCACCACTTCGGTCCGAGGGGGTCAATCAGCCCCAGCATTTT. The encoded protein is CASSPLRSEGVNQPQHF.

The chain has TRBV30 and TRBJ1-2, with 8 bases identical to TRBD1. CDR1 and CDR2 (germline): GTSNPN, SVGIG (reference sequence). The CDR3 totals 14 residues. With 4 bases clipped from V and 4 bases from J, the junction kept 8 bases outside the gene matches. For the CDR3, the DNA is TGTGCCTGGACCTACGGGACAGGTAGCTATGGCTACACCTTC. This sequence encodes CAWTYGTGSYGYTF.

The chain has TRBV18 and TRBJ2-7; TRBD2 matches 9 bases. With V trimmed by 6 bases and J by 6 bases, 9 bases remained unmatched. The CDR3 contains 14 residues. CDR1 KGHSH and CDR2 LQKENI come from the germline V gene. CDR3 sequence (DNA): TGTGCCAGCTCTACCGGGACTAGCTCTGGCGAGCAGTACTTC. This codes for CASSTGTSSGEQYF.

Only one count was recorded for this clone. The rearrangement uses TRBV27 and TRBJ1-2; 7 nucleotides line up with TRBD1. CDR1 and CDR2 from the germline V gene are MNHEY and SMNVEV (reference sequence). The V segment lost 3 bases and the J segment 4 bases; nucleotides outside the gene matches: 14. This CDR3 has 17 amino acids. The CDR3 loop reads CASSFRTDRPPPYGYTF. The CDR3 nucleotides are TGTGCCAGCAGTTTTCGCACGGACAGGCCGCCGCCCTATGGCTACACCTTC.

This chain links TRBV9 with TRBJ2-1, with a possible D match to TRBD2 (5 bases). The CDR3 is 16 amino acids. CDR1 is SGDLS and CDR2 is YYNGEE in the germline V gene. Trimming took 2 bases from V and 6 from J, leaving 18 bases between them. The CDR3 reads CASSVLGQDWGNEQFF. CDR3 coding DNA: TGTGCCAGCAGCGTTTTGGGCCAGGACTGGGGCAATGAGCAGTTCTTC.

The rearrangement uses TRBV5-1 and TRBJ2-3; a possible D gene is TRBD2 (6 bases). This CDR3 contains 15 residues. In germline, CDR1 is SGHRS, CDR2 YFSETQ. Deletions cut 3 bases from V and 4 bases from J, with 15 bases between. CDR3 region: CASSSQGSGPDTQYF. CDR3 nucleotides: TGCGCCAGCAGCTCCCAGGGTAGCGGACCAGATACGCAGTATTTT.